Listed below are T cell receptor beta chains from one sample, sequenced in a study of T-cell reconstitution after alpha-beta-depleted transplantation in children. TCRdb reanalysed the PCR reads using MiXCR and keeps one entry per CDR3 protein. The data contain around 370,000 distinct CDR3 sequences, about a sixth of them singletons. The sequenced sample was PBMCs, mostly from graft donor cells, obtained 360 days after TCRalphabeta/CD19-depleted stem cell transplant. These receptors all stem from a male patient under 10 years old who had a stem cell transplant for acute lymphoblastic leukemia, so the T cells may come from the graft donor. Both conserved end residues are part of each CDR3. Fields, in order: clone size, D gene, V gene, J gene, CDR3 protein, CDR3 DNA. The D gene is left open where the match is weak. Rows may omit the clone size; those that give it use once, few, many or a size class.

clone_size: few
d_call: NA
v_call: TRBV28
j_call: TRBJ1-4
cdr3_aa: CASSKYRGSTNEKLFF
cdr3_nt: TGTGCCAGCAGTAAATATAGGGGTTCAACTAATGAAAAACTGTTTTTT

clone_size: many
d_call: NA
v_call: TRBV20-1
j_call: TRBJ2-5
cdr3_aa: CSARAWTETQYF
cdr3_nt: TGCAGTGCTAGAGCTTGGACGGAGACCCAGTACTTC

clone_size: NA
d_call: TRBD2
v_call: TRBV12-3/TRBV12-4
j_call: TRBJ2-1
cdr3_aa: CASSLALREGIYNEQFF
cdr3_nt: TGTGCCAGCAGTTTAGCTCTGCGGGAGGGAATATACAATGAGCAGTTCTTC

clone_size: NA
d_call: TRBD2
v_call: TRBV13
j_call: TRBJ2-1
cdr3_aa: CASSLTPSGSWSNEQFF
cdr3_nt: TGTGCCAGCAGCTTAACCCCTAGCGGGAGTTGGAGTAATGAGCAGTTCTTC

clone_size: few
d_call: TRBD1
v_call: TRBV4-1
j_call: TRBJ1-2
cdr3_aa: CASSQESGTALGYTF
cdr3_nt: TGCGCCAGCAGCCAAGAATCCGGGACAGCCCTCGGCTACACCTTC

clone_size: NA
d_call: NA
v_call: TRBV6-5
j_call: TRBJ2-3
cdr3_aa: CASSYSVMGPGRGDTQYF
cdr3_nt: TGTGCCAGCAGTTACTCGGTAATGGGCCCCGGACGAGGGGATACGCAGTATTTT

clone_size: many
d_call: NA
v_call: TRBV29-1
j_call: TRBJ2-1
cdr3_aa: CSVESVLARYNEQFF
cdr3_nt: TGCAGCGTTGAATCGGTGTTAGCGCGGTACAATGAGCAGTTCTTC

clone_size: many
d_call: TRBD2
v_call: TRBV10-3
j_call: TRBJ2-2
cdr3_aa: CAISESGTSRTGELFF
cdr3_nt: TGTGCCATCAGTGAGTCAGGGACTAGCAGGACCGGGGAGCTGTTTTTT

clone_size: NA
d_call: NA
v_call: TRBV6-1
j_call: TRBJ2-3
cdr3_aa: CASRELGGTDTQYF
cdr3_nt: TGTGCCAGCAGGGAACTTGGGGGCACAGATACGCAGTATTTT

clone_size: NA
d_call: TRBD2
v_call: TRBV7-2
j_call: TRBJ2-7
cdr3_aa: CASSLSPRLAGVGEQYF
cdr3_nt: TGTGCCAGCAGCTTATCCCCCCGACTAGCGGGAGTTGGTGAGCAGTACTTC

clone_size: many
d_call: NA
v_call: TRBV4-1
j_call: TRBJ2-7
cdr3_aa: CASSHVPGDYEQYF
cdr3_nt: TGCGCCAGCAGCCACGTACCAGGGGACTACGAGCAGTACTTC

clone_size: NA
d_call: NA
v_call: TRBV9
j_call: TRBJ2-7
cdr3_aa: CASSVGVGLAGEQYF
cdr3_nt: TGTGCCAGCAGCGTAGGGGTGGGACTGGCCGGCGAGCAGTACTTC

clone_size: NA
d_call: TRBD2
v_call: TRBV7-2
j_call: TRBJ2-1
cdr3_aa: CASSAGTRSGEQFF
cdr3_nt: TGTGCCAGCAGCGCCGGGACTAGATCGGGTGAGCAGTTCTTC

clone_size: NA
d_call: NA
v_call: TRBV10-3
j_call: TRBJ1-4
cdr3_aa: CAISDAGKEKLFF
cdr3_nt: TGTGCCATCAGTGACGCAGGGAAAGAAAAACTGTTTTTT

clone_size: NA
d_call: TRBD1
v_call: TRBV4-2
j_call: TRBJ2-7
cdr3_aa: CASSQEGTGTYEQYF
cdr3_nt: TGTGCCAGCAGCCAAGAGGGGACAGGGACTTACGAGCAGTACTTC